The next 9 T cell receptor beta chains were all read from a single sample in a study of Ad26.COV2.S vaccination and SARS-CoV-2 variants. Sequencing used immunoSEQ multiplex PCR; TCRdb keeps in-frame clones, though not all of them. The table shows around 300,000 clones, with about 88% occurring only once. Treatment indicated: some 20 received Ad26.COV2.S at low or high dose, single or two shots; several received placebo; per-sample allocation not given. Collection of samples fell on day 63 after the first vaccine or placebo injection. Material: peripheral blood, obtained in a trial of Ad26.COV2.S vaccine versus placebo. These receptors all stem from a person aged 18-65 years who received the Ad26.COV2.S COVID-19 vaccine or a placebo.

This clone was seen once. The rearrangement links TRBV28 to TRBJ2-7; 13 bases match TRBD2. Germline CDR1 MDHEN, CDR2 SYDVKM. The J segment lost 6 bases and the V segment lost 5 bases, leaving 10 bases of the junction unmatched. There are 16 residues in the CDR3. Here the CDR3 DNA reads TGTGCCAGCAGTCCCCGACTAGCGGGAGGTTTGGGCGAGCAGTACTTC. It translates to CASSPRLAGGLGEQYF. The full variable domain, rest sourced from reference TRBV28 and TRBJ2-7, is DVKVTQSSRYLVKRTGEKVFLECVQDMDHENMFWYRQDPGLGLRLIYFSYDVKMKEKGDIPEGYSVSREKKERFSLILESASTNQTSMYLCASSPRLAGGLGEQYFGPGTRLTVT.

The chain links TRBV4-2 to TRBJ1-2, with D unclear. In germline, CDR1 is LGHNA, CDR2 YNFKEQ. V was pared by 0 bases and J by 4 bases, with 12 bases between. The CDR3 contains 15 residues. The CDR3 reads CASSQEGSATYGYTF. DNA for the CDR3: TGTGCCAGCAGCCAAGAAGGCAGCGCTACCTATGGCTACACCTTC.

J is TRBJ1-5 and V is TRBV2, with D uncertain. The CDR3 spans 14 residues. Per germline, CDR1 SNHLY and CDR2 FYNNEI. The V end lost 11 bases, the J end lost 1 base, and 15 bases lay between the germline ends. CDR3 in amino acids: CAGSATGSNQPQHF. The CDR3 bases are TGTGCCGGATCAGCAACTGGGAGCAATCAGCCCCAGCATTTT.

The CDR3 coding sequence is TGTGCCAGCAGCCCCGGACAGTCCTACGAGCAGTACTTC. Its translation is CASSPGQSYEQYF. This chain uses TRBV27 with TRBJ2-7, with D possibly TRBD1 on 6 matching bases. From germline, CDR1 is MNHEY and CDR2 SMNVEV (reference sequence). This CDR3 spans 13 amino acids. V was clipped by 6 bases and J by 1 base, with 10 bases between them.

The gene calls are TRBV5-1 and TRBJ1-2, with D unclear. CDR1 and CDR2 from the germline V gene are SGHRS and YFSETQ. V lost 2 bases and J lost 4, with 12 bases in between. The CDR3 is 14 residues long. The DNA of the CDR3 is TGCGCCAGCAGCTTTGGGAATCCAAGCTATGGCTACACCTTC. Amino acid sequence: CASSFGNPSYGYTF. The entire variable domain, with the rest obtained from reference TRBV5-1 and TRBJ1-2, is as follows: KAGVTQTPRYLIKTRGQQVTLSCSPISGHRSVSWYQQTPGQGLQFLFEYFSETQRNKGNFPGRFSGRQFSNSRSEMNVSTLELGDSALYLCASSFGNPSYGYTFGSGTRLTVV.

The chain couples TRBV4-1 to TRBJ2-3; D is perhaps TRBD1 or TRBD2 (5 bases each). Deletions cut 0 bases from V and 1 base from J, with 11 bases between. CDR3 size: 16 residues. Germline-derived CDR1 and CDR2 are MGHRA and YSYEKL. CDR3 DNA: TGCGCCAGCAGCCAAGATGGGGACCGTCGCACAGATACGCAGTATTTT. Its protein is CASSQDGDRRTDTQYF.

The V gene is TRBV7-2, the J gene TRBJ2-7, with TRBD2 matching over 9 bases. The germline V gene encodes CDR1 SGHTA and CDR2 FQGNSA. With V trimmed by 1 base and J by 3 bases, 7 bases remained unmatched. The CDR3 extends over 16 amino acids. The CDR3: CASSLVSGLADYEQYF. Here the CDR3 DNA reads TGTGCCAGCAGCTTAGTATCGGGACTAGCAGACTACGAGCAGTACTTC.

This clone was found a few times. The chain links TRBV19 to TRBJ2-6, with 7 bases lining up with TRBD1. The ends lost 5 bases at V and 0 bases at J; junction bases unmatched: 4. Germline loops: CDR1 LNHDA, CDR2 SQIVND (reference sequence). CDR3 length: 16 residues. The CDR3 loop reads CASSPSGGSGANVLTF. CDR3 sequence (DNA): TGTGCCAGTAGTCCCTCAGGGGGCTCTGGGGCCAACGTCCTGACTTTC.

The chain combines TRBV28 with TRBJ1-5; no clear D. V was shortened by 3 bases and J by 4 bases, with 16 bases between the two germline ends. CDR1 and CDR2 (germline): MDHEN, SYDVKM. The CDR3 is 16 amino acids. CDR3 DNA: TGTGCCAGCAGTTTGCAGGCCCGCCTCTCGAATCAGCCCCAGCATTTT. Translating gives CASSLQARLSNQPQHF.